The 15 T cell receptor beta chains below were found in one sample sequenced in a study of blood T cell repertoires in COVID-19. Profiling relied on immunoSEQ multiplex PCR, and the TCRdb table lists in-frame clones only, not all of them. The sample has tens of thousands of clones; roughly 80% are singletons. Sequencing was performed on peripheral blood. These receptors were collected from an older woman with acute or convalescent COVID-19.

The table lists this clone with a few counts. The J gene is TRBJ1-6, the V gene TRBV6-8; the match to TRBD1 covers 9 bases. The CDR3 is made up of 14 amino acids. The ends lost 4 bases at V and 10 bases at J; junction bases unmatched: 5. The germline gives CDR1 MNHGY, CDR2 SAAAGT. The CDR3 bases are TGTGCCAGCAGTTTTTGGGACAGGGACTCACCCCTCCACTTT. This translates into CASSFWDRDSPLHF.

The V and J genes are TRBV7-6 and TRBJ2-3; 7 bases fit TRBD1. The V gene end was trimmed by 5 bases and the J gene end by 2 bases; junction bases not matched to a gene: 10. The CDR3 spans 16 residues. Germline loops: CDR1 SGHVS, CDR2 FNYEAQ. The CDR3: CASSPYRGVDTDTQYF. CDR3 nucleotides: TGTGCCAGCAGCCCATACAGGGGTGTGGACACAGATACGCAGTATTTT.

This chain connects TRBV18 to TRBJ1-1; 9 bases align to TRBD1. Germline V CDR1 and CDR2: KGHSH, LQKENI. V trimming: 3 bases; J trimming: 5 bases; junction bases outside the gene matches: 7. The CDR3 runs 15 residues. CDR3 coding DNA: TGTGCCAGCTCACCCGGGACAGGGTTGGGAACTGAAGCTTTCTTT. It specifies CASSPGTGLGTEAFF.

The CDR3 coding sequence is TGCAGCGTCGATGGACCGATGGCAGGGGGATCAAACTATGGCTACACCTTC. The encoded protein is CSVDGPMAGGSNYGYTF. The chain joins TRBV29-1 to TRBJ1-2; 7 bases map to TRBD1. V was pared by 6 bases and J by 2 bases, with 18 bases of the junction left unmatched. The CDR3 covers 17 residues. Per germline, CDR1 SQVTM and CDR2 ANQGSEA.

V gene TRBV19 combines with J gene TRBJ1-1; weak D call: TRBD1 (5 bases). V lost 4 bases, J lost 3 bases, and 9 bases lay in between. CDR1 LNHDA and CDR2 SQIVND come from the germline V gene (reference sequence). The CDR3 runs 13 residues. The CDR3 here is CASSSLRDTEAFF. Here the CDR3 DNA reads TGTGCCAGTAGTAGCCTCAGGGACACTGAAGCTTTCTTT.

The genes are TRBV5-4 and TRBJ1-1, with a possible D match to TRBD1 (5 bases). Trimming left V 1 base short and J 0 bases short, with 7 bases between. The germline CDR1 and CDR2 sequences are SGHNT and YYREEE (reference sequence). This CDR3 spans 14 amino acids. The CDR3 bases are TGTGCCAGCAGCTTGACAGGAATGAACACTGAAGCTTTCTTT. This encodes CASSLTGMNTEAFF. The complete variable domain, with remaining parts taken from reference TRBV5-4 and TRBJ1-1, reads ETGVTQSPTHLIKTRGQQVTLRCSSQSGHNTVSWYQQALGQGPQFIFQYYREEENGRGNFPPRFSGLQFPNYSSELNVNALELDDSALYLCASSLTGMNTEAFFGQGTRLTVV.

The chain has TRBV1 and TRBJ1-2; TRBD1 is the table's D call, not checked against the DNA. TRBV1 is given as a pseudogene. This CDR3 region has 13 residues. The CDR3 DNA reads as TGCACCAGCAAAACAGGGGGCATAGGTGGCTACACCTTC. This sequence encodes CTSKTGGIGGYTF.

V gene TRBV15 combines with J gene TRBJ1-3, with 8 bases matching TRBD1. CDR1 LNHNV and CDR2 YYDKDF come from the germline V gene (reference sequence). Unmatched junction bases numbered 4, after V lost 3 bases and J lost 0 bases. The CDR3 is 16 amino acids. CDR3 sequence reads: CATSSDRGNSGNTIYF. The CDR3 nucleotides read TGTGCCACCAGCAGCGACAGGGGAAACTCTGGAAACACCATATATTTT. The full variable domain, in which reference TRBV15 and TRBJ1-3 provide the parts outside the CDR3, is DAMVIQNPRYQVTQFGKPVTLSCSQTLNHNVMYWYQQKSSQAPKLLFHYYDKDFNNEADTPDNFQSRRPNTSFCFLDIRSPGLGDTAMYLCATSSDRGNSGNTIYFGEGSWLTVV.

This chain connects TRBV9 to TRBJ2-3, with a tentative D call TRBD1 (6 bases). The CDR3 has 16 amino acids. Germline CDR1 and CDR2: SGDLS and YYNGEE. Trimming pared 0 bases from V and 2 bases from J, leaving 13 bases between. In DNA form, the CDR3 reads TGTGCCAGCAGCGTAGAGGGGCTGGGGGCCACAGATACGCAGTATTTT. Amino acids: CASSVEGLGATDTQYF.

In its sample, this clone was seen once. The chain links TRBV5-1 to TRBJ2-3; weak D call: TRBD1 (6 bases). There are 16 residues in the CDR3. The germline V and J ends were trimmed by 1 base and 0 bases, with 12 bases remaining between them. Germline V CDR1 and CDR2: SGHRS, YFSETQ. The CDR3 nucleotides read TGCGCCAGCAGCTTGCTGGGGACACGAAGCACAGATACGCAGTATTTT. It specifies CASSLLGTRSTDTQYF.

CDR3 loop: CASSLVWGQNTGELFF. CDR3 nucleotide sequence: TGTGCCAGCAGCCTCGTCTGGGGGCAAAACACCGGGGAGCTGTTTTTT. V and J are TRBV7-9 and TRBJ2-2, with a tentative D call TRBD1 (6 bases). This CDR3 region has 16 residues. The V end was cut by 5 bases, the J end by 2 bases, with 15 bases between. Germline CDR1 SEHNR, CDR2 FQNEAQ (reference sequence).

This chain connects TRBV12-3 or TRBV12-4 to TRBJ1-1, with TRBD1 as a possible D gene (5 bases). The V gene lost 5 bases and the J gene lost 4 bases, with 8 bases spanning the gap. The CDR3 is 12 residues long. The DNA of the CDR3 is TGTGCCAGCAGTCCTAGGGGCACTGAAGCTTTCTTT. It yields the protein CASSPRGTEAFF.

The rearrangement uses TRBV5-5 and TRBJ2-2; maybe TRBD1 (5 bases). V was clipped by 0 bases and J by 0 bases, with 9 bases between them. CDR3 length: 16 amino acids. The germline CDR1 and CDR2 sequences are SGHKS and YYEKEE (reference sequence). As DNA, the CDR3 is TGTGCCAGCAGCTTGGTAGCAGGGTCGAACACCGGGGAGCTGTTTTTT. Its translation is CASSLVAGSNTGELFF.

The V call is TRBV29-1, the J call TRBJ1-2; TRBD1 agrees at 7 bases. CDR1 is SQVTM, CDR2 ANQGSEA, per germline. The ends lost 4 bases at V and 4 bases at J; junction bases unmatched: 6. This CDR3 has 13 amino acids. The CDR3 DNA reads TGCAGCGTTGGAAATCGGGACAGCTATGGCTACACCTTC. It encodes CSVGNRDSYGYTF.

This clone was observed a single time. This sequence joins TRBV29-1 and TRBJ2-3, with 8 bases fitting TRBD2. Germline assignment: CDR1 SQVTM and CDR2 ANQGSEA. J gave up 6 bases and V 2 bases, and 7 bases lay outside the gene matches. The CDR3 runs 14 residues. CDR3 DNA sequence: TGCAGCGTTGAATTCGGGGGGGCAACCGATACGCAGTATTTT. Its protein is CSVEFGGATDTQYF.